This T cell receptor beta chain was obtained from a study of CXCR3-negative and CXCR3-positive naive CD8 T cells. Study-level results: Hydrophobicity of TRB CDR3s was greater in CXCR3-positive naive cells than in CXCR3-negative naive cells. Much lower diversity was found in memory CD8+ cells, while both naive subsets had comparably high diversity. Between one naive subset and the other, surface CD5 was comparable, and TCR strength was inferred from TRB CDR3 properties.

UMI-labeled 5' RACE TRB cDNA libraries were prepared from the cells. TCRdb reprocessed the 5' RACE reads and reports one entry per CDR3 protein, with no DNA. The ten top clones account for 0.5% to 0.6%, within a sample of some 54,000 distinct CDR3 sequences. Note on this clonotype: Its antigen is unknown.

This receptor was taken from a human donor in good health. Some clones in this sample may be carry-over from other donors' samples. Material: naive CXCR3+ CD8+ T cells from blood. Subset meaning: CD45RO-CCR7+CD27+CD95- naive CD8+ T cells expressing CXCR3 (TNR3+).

This chain's CDR3 is CASSYFFPGTSPNEQFF. The rearrangement uses TRBV6-2 or TRBV6-3 and TRBJ2-1; the TCRdb call, TRBD1, lacks DNA for checking. Germline V gene lookup returns CDR1 MNHEY and CDR2 SVGEGT. The CDR3 loop spans 17 amino acids.